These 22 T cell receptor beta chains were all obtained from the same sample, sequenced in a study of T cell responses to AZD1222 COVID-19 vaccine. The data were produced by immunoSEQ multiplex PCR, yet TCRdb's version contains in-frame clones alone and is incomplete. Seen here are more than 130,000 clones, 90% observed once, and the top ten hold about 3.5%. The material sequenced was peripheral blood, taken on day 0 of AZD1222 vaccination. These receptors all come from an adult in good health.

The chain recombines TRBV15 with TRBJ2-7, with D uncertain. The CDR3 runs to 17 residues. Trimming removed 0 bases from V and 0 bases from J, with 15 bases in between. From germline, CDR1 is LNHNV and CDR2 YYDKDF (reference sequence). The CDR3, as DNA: TGTGCCACCAGCAGAGATCTGGCGACACTGAGCTCCTACGAGCAGTACTTC. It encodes CATSRDLATLSSYEQYF.

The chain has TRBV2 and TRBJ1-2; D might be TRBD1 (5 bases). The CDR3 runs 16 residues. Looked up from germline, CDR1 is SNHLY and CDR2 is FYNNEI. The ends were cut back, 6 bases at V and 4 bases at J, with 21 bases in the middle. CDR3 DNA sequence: TGTGCCAGCAGGGAACCCCTACGGACAACCCTCTATGGCTACACCTTC. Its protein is CASREPLRTTLYGYTF.

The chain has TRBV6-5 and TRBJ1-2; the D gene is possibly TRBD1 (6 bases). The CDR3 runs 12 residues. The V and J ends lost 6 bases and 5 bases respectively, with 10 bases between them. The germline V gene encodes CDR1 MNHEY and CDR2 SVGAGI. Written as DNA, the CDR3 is TGTGCCAGCAGAACAGGGCGGTATGGCTACACCTTC. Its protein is CASRTGRYGYTF.

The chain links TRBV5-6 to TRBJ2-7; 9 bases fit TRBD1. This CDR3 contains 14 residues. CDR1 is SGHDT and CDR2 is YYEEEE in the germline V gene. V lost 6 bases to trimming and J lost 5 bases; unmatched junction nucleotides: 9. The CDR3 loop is CASTPGQGIHEQYF. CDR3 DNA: TGTGCCAGCACCCCGGGACAGGGTATCCACGAGCAGTACTTC.

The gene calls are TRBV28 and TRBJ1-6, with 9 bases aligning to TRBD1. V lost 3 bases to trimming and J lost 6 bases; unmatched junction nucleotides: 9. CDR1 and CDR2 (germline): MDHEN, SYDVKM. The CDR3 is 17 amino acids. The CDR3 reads CASSLYRGLPSNSPLHF. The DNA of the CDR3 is TGTGCCAGCAGTTTGTACAGGGGGCTTCCAAGTAATTCACCCCTCCACTTT.

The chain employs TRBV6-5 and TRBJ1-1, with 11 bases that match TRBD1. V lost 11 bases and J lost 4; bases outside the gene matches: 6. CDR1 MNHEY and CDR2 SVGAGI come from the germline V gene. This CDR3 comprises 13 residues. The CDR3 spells CAASGTGGTEAFF. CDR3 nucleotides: TGTGCCGCCTCCGGGACAGGGGGCACTGAAGCTTTCTTT.

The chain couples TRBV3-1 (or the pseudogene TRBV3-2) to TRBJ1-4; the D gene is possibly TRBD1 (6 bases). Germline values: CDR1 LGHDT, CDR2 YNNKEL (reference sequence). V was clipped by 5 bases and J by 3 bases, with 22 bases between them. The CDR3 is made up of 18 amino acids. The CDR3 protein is CASSRGLQGSTANEKLFF. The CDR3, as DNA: TGTGCCAGCAGCAGGGGTCTACAGGGTAGCACAGCTAATGAAAAACTGTTTTTT.

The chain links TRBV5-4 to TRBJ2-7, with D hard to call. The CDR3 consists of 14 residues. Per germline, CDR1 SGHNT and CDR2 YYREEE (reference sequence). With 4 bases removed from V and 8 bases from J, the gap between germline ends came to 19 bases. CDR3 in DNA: TGTGCCAGCAGCCCAAGGGTCACTACTACGAAGCAGTACTTC. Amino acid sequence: CASSPRVTTTKQYF.

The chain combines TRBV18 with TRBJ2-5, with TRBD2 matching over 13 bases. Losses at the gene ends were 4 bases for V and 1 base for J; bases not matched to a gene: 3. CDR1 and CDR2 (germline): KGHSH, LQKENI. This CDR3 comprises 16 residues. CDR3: CASSRLAGGSQETQYF. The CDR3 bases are TGTGCCAGCTCACGACTAGCGGGGGGTTCCCAAGAGACCCAGTACTTC.

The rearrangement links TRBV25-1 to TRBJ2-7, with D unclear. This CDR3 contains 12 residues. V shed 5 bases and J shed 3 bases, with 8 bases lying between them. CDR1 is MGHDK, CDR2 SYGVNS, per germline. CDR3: CASSSNGYEQYF. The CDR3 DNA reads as TGTGCCAGCAGTTCAAACGGCTACGAGCAGTACTTC.

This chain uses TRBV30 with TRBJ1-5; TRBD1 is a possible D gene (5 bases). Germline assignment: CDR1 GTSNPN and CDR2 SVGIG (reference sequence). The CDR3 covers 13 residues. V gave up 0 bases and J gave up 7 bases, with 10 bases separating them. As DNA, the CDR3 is TGTGCCTGGAGTGTCGGGGGGGGACAGCCCCAGCATTTT. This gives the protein CAWSVGGGQPQHF. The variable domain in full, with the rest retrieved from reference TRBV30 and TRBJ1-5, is SQTIHQWPATLVQPVGSPLSLECTVEGTSNPNLYWYRQAAGRGLQLLFYSVGIGQISSEVPQNLSASRPQDRQFILSSKKLLLSDSGFYLCAWSVGGGQPQHFGDGTRLSIL.

CDR3: CASSLADFPYEQYF. The DNA of the CDR3 is TGCGCCAGCAGCTTGGCTGACTTTCCCTACGAGCAGTACTTC. The rearrangement links TRBV5-1 to TRBJ2-7; D not resolved. The CDR3 totals 14 residues. Trimming removed 0 bases from V and 2 bases from J, with 9 bases in between. Germline V CDR1 and CDR2: SGHRS, YFSETQ.

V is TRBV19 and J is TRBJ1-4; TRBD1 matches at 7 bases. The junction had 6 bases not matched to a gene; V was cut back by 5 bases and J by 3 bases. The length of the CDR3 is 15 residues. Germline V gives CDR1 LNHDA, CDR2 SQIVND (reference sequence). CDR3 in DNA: TGTGCCAGTAGTGTCCCGGGACAGTCTAATGAAAAACTGTTTTTT. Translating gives CASSVPGQSNEKLFF.

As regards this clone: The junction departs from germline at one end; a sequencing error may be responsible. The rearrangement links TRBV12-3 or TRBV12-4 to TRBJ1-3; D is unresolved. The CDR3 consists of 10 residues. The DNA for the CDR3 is TGTGCCAGCAGTCCGGGATTCCCAGATTTT. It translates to CASSPGFPDF.

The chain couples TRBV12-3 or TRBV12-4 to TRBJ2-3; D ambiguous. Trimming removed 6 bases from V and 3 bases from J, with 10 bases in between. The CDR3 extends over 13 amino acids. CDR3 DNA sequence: TGTGCCAGCAGACTCGACTCGACAGATACGCAGTATTTT. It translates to CASRLDSTDTQYF.

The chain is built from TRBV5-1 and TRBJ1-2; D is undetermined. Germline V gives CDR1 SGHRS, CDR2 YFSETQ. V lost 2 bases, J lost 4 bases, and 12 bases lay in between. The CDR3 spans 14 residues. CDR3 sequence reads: CASSFSRELYGYTF. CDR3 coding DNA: TGCGCCAGCAGCTTTTCCCGTGAACTCTATGGCTACACCTTC. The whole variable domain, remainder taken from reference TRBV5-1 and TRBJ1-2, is KAGVTQTPRYLIKTRGQQVTLSCSPISGHRSVSWYQQTPGQGLQFLFEYFSETQRNKGNFPGRFSGRQFSNSRSEMNVSTLELGDSALYLCASSFSRELYGYTFGSGTRLTVV.

The DNA for the CDR3 is TGTGCCAGTAGTATTGATCGGGAGCCCTACAATGAGCAGTTCTTC. Translation gives CASSIDREPYNEQFF. The genes are TRBV19 and TRBJ2-1; weak D call: TRBD2 (6 bases). CDR3 length: 15 amino acids. V was pared by 3 bases and J by 2 bases, with 11 bases between. From germline, CDR1 is LNHDA and CDR2 SQIVND (reference sequence).

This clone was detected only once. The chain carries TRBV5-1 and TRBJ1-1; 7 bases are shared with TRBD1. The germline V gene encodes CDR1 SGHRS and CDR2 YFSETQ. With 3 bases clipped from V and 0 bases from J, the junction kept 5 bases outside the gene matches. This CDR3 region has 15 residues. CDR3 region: CASSSGQVLNTEAFF. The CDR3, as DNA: TGCGCCAGCAGCTCTGGACAGGTTTTGAACACTGAAGCTTTCTTT.

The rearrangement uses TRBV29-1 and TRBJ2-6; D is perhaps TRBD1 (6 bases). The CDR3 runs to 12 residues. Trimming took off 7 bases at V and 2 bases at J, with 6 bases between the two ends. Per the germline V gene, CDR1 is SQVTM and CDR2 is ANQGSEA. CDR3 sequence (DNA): TGCAGCGGGGACACTGGGGCCAACGTCCTGACTTTC. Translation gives CSGDTGANVLTF.

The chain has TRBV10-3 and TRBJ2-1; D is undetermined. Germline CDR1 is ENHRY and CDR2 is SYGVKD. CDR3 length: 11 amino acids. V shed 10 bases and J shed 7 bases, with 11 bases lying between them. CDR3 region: CATLRRNEQFF. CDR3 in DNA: TGTGCCACTCTACGGCGGAATGAGCAGTTCTTC.

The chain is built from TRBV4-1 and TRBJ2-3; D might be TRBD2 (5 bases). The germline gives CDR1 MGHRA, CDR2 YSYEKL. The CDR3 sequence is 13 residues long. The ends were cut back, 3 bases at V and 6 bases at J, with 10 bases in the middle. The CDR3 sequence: CASSHLAEDTQYF. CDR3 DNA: TGCGCCAGCAGCCATCTAGCAGAGGATACGCAGTATTTT.

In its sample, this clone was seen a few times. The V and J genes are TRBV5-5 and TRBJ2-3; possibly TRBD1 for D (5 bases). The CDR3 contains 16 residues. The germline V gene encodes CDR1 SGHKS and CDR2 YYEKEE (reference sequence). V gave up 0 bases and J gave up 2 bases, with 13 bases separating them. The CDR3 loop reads CASSLVPGLNTDTQYF. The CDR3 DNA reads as TGTGCCAGCAGCTTGGTGCCAGGGCTCAACACAGATACGCAGTATTTT. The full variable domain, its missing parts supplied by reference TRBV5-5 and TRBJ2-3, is DAGVTQSPTHLIKTRGQQVTLRCSPISGHKSVSWYQQVLGQGPQFIFQYYEKEERGRGNFPDRFSARQFPNYSSELNVNALLLGDSALYLCASSLVPGLNTDTQYFGPGTRLTVL.